Below are 8 T cell receptor beta chains sequenced from a single sample in a study of response to subunit inactivated influenza vaccine. TCRdb ran MiXCR on the RT-PCR reads and lists one entry per CDR3 protein. In the table there are some 850,000 distinct CDR3 sequences, around 20% of which are singletons. The sequences come from PBMCs from blood, collected around 5 days after vaccination. The receptors stem from a man in his forties or fifties who received an inactivated influenza vaccine.

The rearrangement links TRBV28 to TRBJ2-1; 11 positions match TRBD2. Germline assignment: CDR1 MDHEN and CDR2 SYDVKM. This CDR3 comprises 16 residues. Losses at the gene ends were 5 bases for V and 5 bases for J; bases not matched to a gene: 8. This CDR3 is CASSMLAGGGDNEQFF. Written as DNA, the CDR3 is TGTGCCAGCAGTATGCTAGCGGGAGGAGGAGACAATGAGCAGTTCTTC.

Only a few counts were recorded for this clonotype. V usage is TRBV19 and J usage is TRBJ2-2; D is undetermined. CDR1 and CDR2 (germline): LNHDA, SQIVND (reference sequence). The CDR3 is made up of 14 amino acids. V was cut by 5 bases and J by 6 bases, with 13 bases left in between. The CDR3 DNA is TGTGCCAGTAGTCATACAAATCGCCCCGGGGAGCTGTTTTTT. Amino acid sequence: CASSHTNRPGELFF.

This clonotype was observed many times. One end of the junction does not line up with germline, which may come from a read error. The rearrangement joins TRBV12-3 or TRBV12-4 to TRBJ1-1, with a possible D match to TRBD1 (6 bases). This CDR3 comprises 12 residues. For the CDR3, the DNA is TGTGCCAGCCGTTTGGGAGGGGGTGAAGCTTTCTTT. It encodes CASRLGGGEAFF.

The rearrangement joins TRBV7-9 to TRBJ1-2; unclear D gene. Germline CDR1 and CDR2: SEHNR and FQNEAQ (reference sequence). The CDR3 runs 14 residues. Between the trimmed V and J ends, which lost 7 bases and 8 bases, there was a span of 20 bases. The CDR3 coding sequence is TGTGCCAGCACCCCGGTCGGACTAGATGGAGGCTACACCTTC. Its translation: CASTPVGLDGGYTF.

There are a few counts of this clonotype. The rearrangement links TRBV12-3 or TRBV12-4 to TRBJ1-5; D gene uncertain. The length of the CDR3 is 12 residues. Deletions cut 5 bases from V and 9 bases from J, with 11 bases between. CDR3: CASSPSRGPQHF. The CDR3 bases are TGTGCCAGCAGTCCCTCACGGGGGCCCCAGCATTTT.

This clonotype was counted only a few times. This rearrangement joins TRBV6-2 or TRBV6-3 to TRBJ1-2; possible D gene TRBD1, 5 bases. CDR3 length: 13 amino acids. V lost 7 bases to trimming and J lost 5 bases, with 14 bases between them. Germline CDR1 and CDR2: MNHEY and SVGEGT. CDR3 sequence (DNA): TGTGCCAGCAAGAGGGGACGCACATATGGCTACACCTTC. Residues: CASKRGRTYGYTF.

This clonotype was observed at least ten times. The chain recombines TRBV6-5 with TRBJ2-2, with TRBD1 matching over 7 bases. Germline lookup yields CDR1 MNHEY and CDR2 SVGAGI. CDR3 length: 15 residues. The V gene end was trimmed by 0 bases and the J gene end by 7 bases; junction bases not matched to a gene: 5. CDR3 residues: CASSYSTQGDGELFF. CDR3 bases: TGTGCCAGCAGTTACTCTACTCAGGGGGACGGGGAGCTGTTTTTT.

This clonotype turned up a few times. The chain joins TRBV4-3 to TRBJ2-2; 7 bases fit TRBD1. Germline assignment: CDR1 LGHNA and CDR2 YSLEER. Trimming cost V 3 bases and J 5 bases; bases outside gene matches: 12. The CDR3 covers 17 residues. The CDR3 nucleotides read TGCGCCAGCAGCCACACGTTCCGGACAGGACAAACCGGGGAGCTGTTTTTT. Protein sequence: CASSHTFRTGQTGELFF.